This paragraph covers one T cell receptor beta chain sequence. Assay used: immunoSEQ multiplex PCR; TCRdb lists only in-frame clones, some missing. The table records about 180,000 clones, 80% of them present only once. The sample comes from a study of blood T cell repertoires in COVID-19. Participant-reported clinical history was the basis for cohort assignment. Per the germline V gene, CDR1 is LNHDA and CDR2 is SQIVND (reference sequence). The CDR3 consists of 15 residues. Trimming shortened V by 1 base and J by 1 base, and 9 bases separated the two germline ends. The chain combines TRBV19 with TRBJ2-3; possible D gene TRBD1, 6 bases. The sequence came from a man aged 55 to 70 who had been exposed to COVID-19. Specimen: PBMCs or T cells enriched from blood (not recorded which). The CDR3 bases are TGTGCCAGTAGTATAGGACAGGCGCGCACAGATACGCAGTATTTT. This sequence encodes CASSIGQARTDTQYF.